Listed below are T cell receptor beta chains from one sample, sequenced in a study of blood T cell repertoires in COVID-19. Profiling relied on immunoSEQ multiplex PCR, and the TCRdb table lists in-frame clones only, not all of them. This sample yields fewer than 450,000 clones, of which over 70% are seen a single time; roughly 6% belongs to the top ten. Sequenced material: peripheral blood. The receptors come from a woman between 45 and 65 years old with COVID-19, enrolled during active disease. CDR3s include the opening cysteine and the closing phenylalanine or tryptophan. D genes are given only for firm matches.

d_call v_call cdr3_aa
TRBD1 TRBV29-1 CSVGQGYNSPLHF
NA TRBV5-1 CASSPGQPGAGRYNEQFF
TRBD2 TRBV20-1 CSASWRGGYNEQFF
NA TRBV10-1 CASSGGPRGYTF
TRBD1 TRBV15 CATSTMTGDGDEQYF
NA TRBV7-3 CASAADSNQPQHF
TRBD2 TRBV19 CASSLGLAGGGNEQFF
TRBD2 TRBV9 CASSSRLAGVYNEQFF
TRBD1 TRBV5-1 CASSRTGQVATNEKLFF
TRBD1 TRBV5-1 CASNLGTAYNEQFF
TRBD2 TRBV18 CASSPPTGRETQYF
TRBD1 TRBV30 CASRDRGHSNYGYTF
TRBD1 TRBV5-1 CASSWGTGGVGTEAFF
NA TRBV7-2 CASSFFRRSTDTQYF
TRBD1 TRBV29-1 CSARQGSYEQYF
TRBD2 TRBV5-4 CASSSGLAGGPVYEQYF
NA TRBV11-3 CASSSRDNEQFF
NA TRBV5-1 CASSQGQLQETQYF
NA TRBV20-1 CSAPNFNEQFF
NA TRBV4-2 CASSQPGQTYEQYF
NA TRBV5-4 CASSAEGEAFF
TRBD1 TRBV4-1 CASSLGQGMNTEAFF
NA TRBV5-1 CASSVSSYNSPLHF
NA TRBV19 CASSRAGPNTGELFF
NA TRBV6-5 CASRGSPVEQFF
NA TRBV11-3 CASSLSHMNTEAFF
NA TRBV9 CASSANPQIGTQYF
TRBD1 TRBV11-3 CASSQIQGGTEAFF
TRBD2 TRBV5-1 CASSLGGLAGARETQYF
NA TRBV6-2/TRBV6-3 CASSYTGQYGYTF
TRBD1 TRBV7-2 CASSLEGAYNEQFF
NA TRBV7-2 CASSLAGGGSQETQYF